This passage covers 5 T cell receptor beta chains from one sample sequenced in a study of blood T cell repertoires in COVID-19. TCRdb's copy holds only in-frame clones and misses some; the assay was immunoSEQ multiplex PCR. The sample lists roughly 80,000 clones; around 82% were seen once. The material sequenced was peripheral blood. Receptor source: a woman in her sixties or seventies with acute or convalescent COVID-19.

The chain employs TRBV3-1 (or the pseudogene TRBV3-2) and TRBJ1-6; 10 bases line up with TRBD1. Germline CDR1 and CDR2: LGHDT and YNNKEL (reference sequence). The CDR3 extends over 15 amino acids. V was pared by 1 base and J by 7 bases, with 1 base of the junction left unmatched. CDR3 residues: CASSQGGQGNSPLHF. CDR3 nucleotides: TGTGCCAGCAGCCAAGGGGGACAGGGGAATTCACCCCTCCACTTT.

V and J are TRBV11-3 and TRBJ1-6; 8 positions match TRBD1. Germline-derived CDR1 and CDR2 are SGHNT and YENEEA. The CDR3 runs to 15 residues. Trimming took 4 bases from V and 3 from J; bases not matched to a gene: 2. CDR3 residues: CASSSDRGYNSPLHF. CDR3 sequence (DNA): TGTGCCAGCAGCTCTGACAGGGGCTATAATTCACCCCTCCACTTT.

Only a few counts were recorded for this clone. The J gene is TRBJ1-3, the V gene TRBV12-3 or TRBV12-4; D unclear. The CDR3 consists of 13 residues. The V end lost 6 bases, the J end lost 0 bases, and 6 bases lay between the germline ends. The CDR3 DNA follows: TGTGCCAGCAGGCCGAGCTCTGGAAACACCATATATTTT. Residues: CASRPSSGNTIYF.

The sample holds one count of this clone. This CDR3 reads CASSLPEARGKAFF. DNA for the CDR3: TGTGCCAGCAGCTTACCAGAGGCCAGGGGGAAAGCTTTCTTT. The chain links TRBV7-9 to TRBJ1-1; 7 nucleotides agree with TRBD1. After removal of 2 bases from V and 9 bases from J, the junction contained 9 bases not matched to a gene. This CDR3 spans 14 amino acids. The V gene's germline CDR1 is SEHNR and CDR2 FQNEAQ (reference sequence).

This clone was seen only a few times. V and J are TRBV5-6 and TRBJ1-5, with 11 positions matching TRBD1. This CDR3 is built from 17 residues. V lost 1 base and J lost 5; bases outside the gene matches: 8. Germline V gene lookup returns CDR1 SGHDT and CDR2 YYEEEE. CDR3 sequence (DNA): TGTGCCAGCAGCTTGAGGGGACAGGGGGACCCCCATCAGCCCCAGCATTTT. Protein product: CASSLRGQGDPHQPQHF.